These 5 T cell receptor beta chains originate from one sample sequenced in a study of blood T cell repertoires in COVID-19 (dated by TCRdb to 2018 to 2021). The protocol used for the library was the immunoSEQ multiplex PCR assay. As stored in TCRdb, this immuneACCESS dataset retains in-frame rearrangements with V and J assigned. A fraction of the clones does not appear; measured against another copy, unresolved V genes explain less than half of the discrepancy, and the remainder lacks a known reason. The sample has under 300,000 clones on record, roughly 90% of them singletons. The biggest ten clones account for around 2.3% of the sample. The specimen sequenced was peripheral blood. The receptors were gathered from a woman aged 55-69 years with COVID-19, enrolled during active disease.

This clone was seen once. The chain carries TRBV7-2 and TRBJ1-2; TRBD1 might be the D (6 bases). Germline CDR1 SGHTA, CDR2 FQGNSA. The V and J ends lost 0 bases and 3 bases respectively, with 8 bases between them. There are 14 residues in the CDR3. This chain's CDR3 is CASSLARTDYGYTF. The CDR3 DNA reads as TGTGCCAGCAGCTTAGCCCGGACAGACTATGGCTACACCTTC.

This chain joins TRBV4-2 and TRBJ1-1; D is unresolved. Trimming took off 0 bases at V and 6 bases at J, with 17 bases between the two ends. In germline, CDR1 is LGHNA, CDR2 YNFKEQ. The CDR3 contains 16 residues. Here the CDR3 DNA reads TGTGCCAGCAGCCAAGACCTCCGGTCTAAAGCGCCTGAAGCTTTCTTT. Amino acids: CASSQDLRSKAPEAFF.

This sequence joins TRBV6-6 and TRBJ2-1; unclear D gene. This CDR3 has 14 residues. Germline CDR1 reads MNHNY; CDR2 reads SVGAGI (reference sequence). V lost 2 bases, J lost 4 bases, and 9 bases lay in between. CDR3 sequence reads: CASSYNSRYNEQFF. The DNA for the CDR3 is TGTGCCAGCAGTTACAATTCTAGATACAATGAGCAGTTCTTC.

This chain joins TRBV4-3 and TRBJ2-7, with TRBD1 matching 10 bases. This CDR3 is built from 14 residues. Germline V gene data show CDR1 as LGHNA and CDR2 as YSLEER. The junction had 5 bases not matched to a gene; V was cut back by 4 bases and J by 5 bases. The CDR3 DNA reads TGCGCCAGCAGCCCGAGGACAGGGGGGGACGAGCAGTACTTC. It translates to CASSPRTGGDEQYF.

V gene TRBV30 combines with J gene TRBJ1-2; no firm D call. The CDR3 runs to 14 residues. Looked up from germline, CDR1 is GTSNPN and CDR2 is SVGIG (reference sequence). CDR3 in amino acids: CAFNRPGLNYGYTF. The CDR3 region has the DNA TGTGCATTCAATAGACCGGGATTGAACTATGGCTACACCTTC.